What follows are 32 T cell receptor beta chains derived from one specimen sequenced in a study of blood T cell repertoires in COVID-19. Clones were read by immunoSEQ multiplex PCR, and TCRdb kept only the in-frame ones, dropping some. The sample shows 95,000 to 150,000 clones, around 80% of them seen only once. The specimen sequenced was peripheral blood. The receptors were sampled from a man aged 60 to 75 with active or convalescent COVID-19.

V usage is TRBV5-8 and J usage is TRBJ2-5, with D possibly being TRBD1 (6 bases). Germline CDR1 is SGHTS and CDR2 is YDEGEE. The length of the CDR3 is 15 residues. Trimming shortened V by 3 bases and J by 2 bases, and 14 bases separated the two germline ends. The CDR3 region is CASSSQGALQETQYF. The CDR3, as DNA: TGTGCCAGCAGCTCACAGGGAGCCCTGCAAGAGACCCAGTACTTC. The whole variable domain, filled in from reference TRBV5-8 and TRBJ2-5, reads EAGVTQSPTHLIKTRGQQATLRCSPISGHTSVYWYQQALGLGLQFLLWYDEGEERNRGNFPPRFSGRQFPNYSSELNVNALELEDSALYLCASSSQGALQETQYFGPGTRLLVL.

This clone has a single count. The chain is built from TRBV11-2 and TRBJ2-1; 7 bases agree with TRBD1. The ends lost 5 bases at V and 9 bases at J; junction bases unmatched: 7. Germline values: CDR1 SGHAT, CDR2 FQNNGV. CDR3 length equals 13 residues. CDR3 in DNA: TGTGCCAGCAGCCAGGACAGGACCGGTGAGCAGTTCTTC. Its protein product is CASSQDRTGEQFF.

The chain carries TRBV5-1 and TRBJ2-1; 9 bases match TRBD1. CDR1 and CDR2 (germline): SGHRS, YFSETQ. V shed 0 bases and J 9 bases; nucleotides not matched to a gene: 7. There are 15 residues in the CDR3. The CDR3 here is CASSLAVQGAGEQFF. CDR3 DNA: TGCGCCAGCAGCTTGGCCGTACAGGGGGCCGGTGAGCAGTTCTTC. Drawing the rest from reference TRBV5-1 and TRBJ2-1, the complete variable domain is KAGVTQTPRYLIKTRGQQVTLSCSPISGHRSVSWYQQTPGQGLQFLFEYFSETQRNKGNFPGRFSGRQFSNSRSEMNVSTLELGDSALYLCASSLAVQGAGEQFFGPGTRLTVL.

This clone occurred once. The sample has other DNA sequences that encode this CDR3 too. The chain combines TRBV6-5 with TRBJ1-4; 8 nucleotides match TRBD1. Germline assignment: CDR1 MNHEY and CDR2 SVGAGI. CDR3 size: 15 residues. V gave up 0 bases and J gave up 6 bases; unmatched junction bases: 3. In nucleotides, the CDR3 is TGTGCCAGCAGTTACTCGGGGACAGGAGATGAAAAACTGTTTTTT. Its translation is CASSYSGTGDEKLFF.

This clone was observed once. The V gene is TRBV12-1, the J gene TRBJ1-2; the listed D gene, TRBD1, was not tested against the DNA. TRBV12-1 has pseudogene status. The CDR3 extends over 15 amino acids. CDR3 sequence: CASSLAGTGDYGYTF. In DNA form, the CDR3 reads TGTGCCAGCAGCTTGGCCGGGACAGGGGATTATGGCTACACCTTC.

This clone has just a few counts. The chain recombines TRBV2 with TRBJ2-1; TRBD2 is a possible D gene (5 bases). The V and J ends lost 0 bases and 12 bases respectively, with 12 bases between them. CDR1 is SNHLY and CDR2 is FYNNEI in the germline V gene. The length of the CDR3 is 13 residues. CDR3 sequence reads: CASSEARAAGQFF. The CDR3 coding sequence is TGTGCCAGCAGTGAAGCTAGAGCGGCCGGGCAGTTCTTC.

CDR3 bases: TGTGCCACCAGTGACCGAACCGGACTAGCGGGAGGGCCGAATGAGCAGTTCTTC. Translated, it gives CATSDRTGLAGGPNEQFF. The chain couples TRBV24-1 to TRBJ2-1, with TRBD2 matching over 15 bases. V lost 4 bases, J lost 7 bases, and 10 bases stayed unmatched. Germline-derived CDR1 and CDR2 are KGHDR and SFDVKD. This CDR3 is built from 18 residues.

V gene TRBV25-1 combines with J gene TRBJ1-4; D ambiguous. The germline V gene has CDR1 MGHDK and CDR2 SYGVNS. The CDR3 is 15 amino acids. Trimming removed 0 bases at V and 8 bases at J, with 13 bases between. CDR3 protein: CASSEYPGFWEKLFF. The CDR3 DNA reads TGTGCCAGCAGTGAATACCCAGGCTTTTGGGAAAAACTGTTTTTT.

The chain joins TRBV9 to TRBJ2-3; maybe TRBD2 (5 bases). This CDR3 spans 14 amino acids. V was cut by 4 bases and J by 7 bases, with 16 bases left in between. CDR1 is SGDLS and CDR2 is YYNGEE in the germline V gene. CDR3 DNA sequence: TGTGCCAGCAGCTCTTCTTGGGGAGCCCATACGCAGTATTTT. Protein: CASSSSWGAHTQYF.

This clone was seen a few times. The rearrangement uses TRBV18 and TRBJ2-7; 8 bases agree with TRBD2. V lost 3 bases and J lost 3; bases outside the gene matches: 7. The germline CDR1 and CDR2 sequences are KGHSH and LQKENI. The CDR3 totals 15 residues. CDR3 protein: CASSPPERGSYEQYF. The DNA for the CDR3 is TGTGCCAGCTCACCCCCGGAGCGGGGGAGCTACGAGCAGTACTTC.

This clone occurred once. V and J are TRBV7-6 and TRBJ1-4; D is uncertain. The germline gives CDR1 SGHVS, CDR2 FNYEAQ. The CDR3 is 16 residues long. V was trimmed by 5 bases and J by 0 bases, leaving 13 bases between them. The CDR3 sequence: CASSPPGDPTNEKLFF. The DNA for the CDR3 is TGTGCCAGCAGCCCCCCGGGAGACCCAACTAATGAAAAACTGTTTTTT.

The chain links TRBV19 to TRBJ1-1; D not resolved. CDR3 length equals 14 residues. Germline lookup yields CDR1 LNHDA and CDR2 SQIVND (reference sequence). The V end was cut by 1 base, the J end by 4 bases, with 10 bases between. CDR3 sequence reads: CASSIVSLSTEAFF. The CDR3 bases are TGTGCCAGTAGTATAGTCTCCCTGAGCACTGAAGCTTTCTTT.

This sequence joins TRBV5-6 and TRBJ2-5; 10 bases align to TRBD1. The CDR3 consists of 16 residues. Germline CDR1 SGHDT, CDR2 YYEEEE. Trimming at V came to 2 bases and at J to 4 bases, leaving 8 bases not matched to a gene. CDR3 in amino acids: CASSFRDRGFLETQYF. CDR3 coding DNA: TGTGCCAGCAGCTTCCGGGACAGGGGTTTTTTAGAGACCCAGTACTTC.

The DNA for the CDR3 is TGTGCCAGCAGTTTAGGGCCTTCCTACGAGCAGTACTTC. This sequence encodes CASSLGPSYEQYF. The rearrangement links TRBV12-3 or TRBV12-4 to TRBJ2-7; no reliable D call. This CDR3 has 13 residues. V was cut by 1 base and J by 1 base, with 5 bases left in between.

This chain uses TRBV5-5 with TRBJ2-1, with 7 bases identical to TRBD1. The CDR3 runs to 15 residues. Looked up from germline, CDR1 is SGHKS and CDR2 is YYEKEE (reference sequence). The junction had 3 bases not matched to a gene; V was cut back by 3 bases and J by 0 bases. CDR3 nucleotide sequence: TGTGCCAGCAGCTCAACAGGGGACTCCTACAATGAGCAGTTCTTC. Its translation is CASSSTGDSYNEQFF.

About this clone itself: Other DNA sequences in this sample translate to the same CDR3. The chain has TRBV18 and TRBJ2-7, with D possibly being TRBD1 (6 bases). The germline V gene has CDR1 KGHSH and CDR2 LQKENI. Trimming stripped 0 bases from V and 4 bases from J, with 10 bases between. CDR3 length: 14 residues. DNA for the CDR3: TGTGCCAGCTCACCACCCGGGACATCGTACGAGCAGTACTTC. Translated, it gives CASSPPGTSYEQYF.

The chain joins TRBV10-1 to TRBJ1-3, with D possibly matching TRBD1 (5 bases). Deletions cut 6 bases from V and 8 bases from J, with 5 bases between. Germline V gene lookup returns CDR1 WNHNN and CDR2 SYGVQD (reference sequence). This CDR3 contains 10 residues. CDR3 sequence: CASRGDTIYF. In nucleotides, the CDR3 is TGCGCCAGCAGAGGGGACACCATATATTTT.

The rearrangement links TRBV4-1 to TRBJ1-1, with TRBD1 identical over 9 bases. Trimming took 8 bases from V and 3 from J; bases not matched to a gene: 4. The CDR3 runs to 13 residues. CDR1 is MGHRA, CDR2 YSYEKL, per germline. The CDR3 loop reads CASGGQGYTEAFF. The CDR3 DNA follows: TGCGCCAGCGGGGGACAGGGTTACACTGAAGCTTTCTTT.

The V and J genes are TRBV14 and TRBJ2-7; no firm D call. Germline CDR1 is SGHDN and CDR2 is FVKESK. The ends were cut back, 6 bases at V and 6 bases at J, with 12 bases in the middle. This CDR3 spans 12 amino acids. CDR3 DNA sequence: TGTGCCAGCAGTACCGAGTTCGGCGAGCAGTACTTC. Encoded protein: CASSTEFGEQYF.

This clone was found once. The V gene is TRBV7-9, the J gene TRBJ2-1, with D possibly matching TRBD1 (6 bases). CDR1 SEHNR and CDR2 FQNEAQ come from the germline V gene (reference sequence). The CDR3 contains 13 residues. The V gene lost 5 bases and the J gene lost 10 bases, with 15 bases spanning the gap. The CDR3 reads CASSPLQGREQFF. CDR3 DNA sequence: TGTGCCAGCAGCCCTTTACAGGGTCGAGAGCAGTTCTTC.

The chain couples TRBV6-2 or TRBV6-3 to TRBJ2-7; the D is unclear. V was pared by 4 bases and J by 1 base, with 11 bases between. Germline V lookup: CDR1 MNHEY, CDR2 SVGEGT. This CDR3 has 14 amino acids. The CDR3 DNA reads as TGTGCCAGCAGTTCGATCCAGAAGTCCTACGAGCAGTACTTC. Amino acids: CASSSIQKSYEQYF.

The chain is built from TRBV18 and TRBJ2-1; 9 bases are a match to TRBD1. V shed 6 bases, J shed 8 bases, and the junction held 8 bases outside the gene matches. This CDR3 contains 14 residues. From germline, CDR1 is KGHSH and CDR2 LQKENI. The DNA for the CDR3 is TGTGCCAGCTCCTACAGGGGGCTGAGGGATGAGCAGTTCTTC. It yields the protein CASSYRGLRDEQFF.

Only a few counts were recorded for this clone. The chain joins TRBV5-4 to TRBJ1-6, with TRBD1 as a possible D gene (5 bases). This CDR3 spans 14 amino acids. The V end lost 5 bases, the J end lost 4 bases, and 10 bases lay between the germline ends. Germline CDR1 and CDR2: SGHNT and YYREEE (reference sequence). The DNA for the CDR3 is TGTGCCAGCAGTTCTGACAGATATAATTCACCCCTCCACTTT. The encoded protein is CASSSDRYNSPLHF.

The gene calls are TRBV5-1 and TRBJ2-2; 9 bases map to TRBD1. Trimming cost V 4 bases and J 5 bases; bases outside gene matches: 6. The CDR3 is made up of 15 amino acids. Germline loops: CDR1 SGHRS, CDR2 YFSETQ. The CDR3 sequence: CASSPGQGGTGELFF. In DNA, the CDR3 is TGCGCCAGCAGCCCGGGACAGGGAGGTACCGGGGAGCTGTTTTTT.

J is TRBJ1-2 and V is TRBV4-2; 7 bases are shared with TRBD1. This CDR3 is 14 amino acids long. V lost 3 bases, J lost 4 bases, and 5 bases stayed unmatched. Germline loops: CDR1 LGHNA, CDR2 YNFKEQ. For the CDR3, the DNA is TGTGCCAGCAGCCAGGCGGGACAGCCCTATGGCTACACCTTC. Protein: CASSQAGQPYGYTF.

The CDR3 is CASSQGHTPQYF. In DNA form, the CDR3 reads TGTGCCAGCAGCCAAGGACATACCCCGCAGTATTTT. The J gene is TRBJ2-3, the V gene TRBV3-1 (or the pseudogene TRBV3-2); D is undetermined. Between the trimmed V and J ends, which lost 1 base and 10 bases, there was a span of 9 bases. CDR1 LGHDT and CDR2 YNNKEL come from the germline V gene (reference sequence). This CDR3 contains 12 residues.

This clone was observed a few times. The chain links TRBV7-2 to TRBJ2-7; 7 bases match TRBD1. The germline V gene encodes CDR1 SGHTA and CDR2 FQGNSA. The length of the CDR3 is 15 residues. Trimming took 7 bases from V and 2 from J; bases not matched to a gene: 11. This chain's CDR3 is CASTLSYGTAYEQYF. CDR3 bases: TGTGCCAGCACCCTCTCGTACGGGACAGCCTACGAGCAGTACTTC.

The chain recombines TRBV5-8 with TRBJ2-5; 7 bases are a match to TRBD2. This CDR3 spans 17 amino acids. Per germline, CDR1 SGHTS and CDR2 YDEGEE. V dropped 6 bases and J dropped 5; count of bases not matched to a gene: 19. The CDR3: CASTPGFGTGGGETQYF. Written as DNA, the CDR3 is TGTGCCAGCACCCCAGGATTCGGGACGGGAGGAGGGGAGACCCAGTACTTC.

The rearrangement joins TRBV19 to TRBJ2-1, with D possibly being TRBD1 (5 bases). CDR3 length: 17 amino acids. Trimming removed 3 bases from V and 7 bases from J, with 22 bases in between. Germline lookup yields CDR1 LNHDA and CDR2 SQIVND (reference sequence). In nucleotides, the CDR3 is TGTGCCAGTAGTATCGGGCTTTCTCGGCAGGGTCAGAATGAGCAGTTCTTC. It specifies CASSIGLSRQGQNEQFF. The variable domain in full, with the rest retrieved from reference TRBV19 and TRBJ2-1, is DGGITQSPKYLFRKEGQNVTLSCEQNLNHDAMYWYRQDPGQGLRLIYYSQIVNDFQKGDIAEGYSVSREKKESFPLTVTSAQKNPTAFYLCASSIGLSRQGQNEQFFGPGTRLTVL.

The table lists this clone with a count of one. The genes are TRBV21-1 and TRBJ2-5; the D segment call TRBD2 is taken from the table without a DNA check. TRBV21-1 is listed as a pseudogene. The CDR3 has 19 amino acids. CDR3 region: CASSKDTGTSGSGGETQYF. In DNA form, the CDR3 reads TGTGCCAGCAGCAAAGACACCGGGACTAGCGGGAGTGGAGGAGAGACCCAGTACTTC.

The chain links TRBV27 to TRBJ1-6; perhaps TRBD1 as D (5 bases). This CDR3 has 15 amino acids. Germline CDR1 MNHEY, CDR2 SMNVEV (reference sequence). Trimming left V 3 bases short and J 13 bases short, with 19 bases between. CDR3 loop: CASSFQQAGGSPLHF. The CDR3 nucleotides are TGTGCCAGCAGTTTCCAACAGGCCGGGGGGTCGCCCCTCCACTTT.

This sequence joins TRBV12-3 or TRBV12-4 and TRBJ2-1, with a tentative D call TRBD1 (6 bases). V lost 6 bases and J 15 bases, leaving 15 bases between the germline ends. This CDR3 is 11 amino acids long. The CDR3 sequence: CASSPNRVGFF. As DNA, the CDR3 is TGTGCCAGCAGCCCGAACAGGGTTGGGTTCTTC.